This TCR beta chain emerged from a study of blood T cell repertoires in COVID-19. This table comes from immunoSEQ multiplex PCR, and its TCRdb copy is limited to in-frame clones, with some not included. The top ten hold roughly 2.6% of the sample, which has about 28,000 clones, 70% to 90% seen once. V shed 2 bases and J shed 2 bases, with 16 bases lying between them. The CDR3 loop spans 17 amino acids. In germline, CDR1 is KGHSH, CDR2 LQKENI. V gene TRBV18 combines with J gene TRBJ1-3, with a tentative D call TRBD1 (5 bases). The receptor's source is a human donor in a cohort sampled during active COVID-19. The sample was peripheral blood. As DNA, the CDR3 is TGTGCCAGCTCACCAGGGGCGTTCCAAAGTCCTGGAAACACCATATATTTT. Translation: CASSPGAFQSPGNTIYF.